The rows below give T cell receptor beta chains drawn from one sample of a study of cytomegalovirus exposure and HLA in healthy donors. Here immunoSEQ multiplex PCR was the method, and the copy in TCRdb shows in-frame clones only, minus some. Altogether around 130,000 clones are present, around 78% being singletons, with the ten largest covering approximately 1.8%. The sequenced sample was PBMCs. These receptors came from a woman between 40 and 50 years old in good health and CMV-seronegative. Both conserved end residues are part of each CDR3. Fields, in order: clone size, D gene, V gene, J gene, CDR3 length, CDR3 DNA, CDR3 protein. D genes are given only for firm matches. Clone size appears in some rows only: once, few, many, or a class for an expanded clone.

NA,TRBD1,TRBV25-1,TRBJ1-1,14,TGTGCCAGCAAATCTAGCAGGGGGGACACTGAAGCTTTCTTT,CASKSSRGDTEAFF
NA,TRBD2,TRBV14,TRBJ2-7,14,TGTGCCAGCAGTCGATGGGGAGGGTCCCACGAGCAGTACTTC,CASSRWGGSHEQYF
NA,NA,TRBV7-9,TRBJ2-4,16,TGTGCCAGCAGCTTAGTTCCTCCGGATGCCAAAAACAGTCAGTACTTC,CASSLVPPDAKNSQYF
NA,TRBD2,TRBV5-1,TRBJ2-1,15,TGCGCCAGCAGCTTGGCTAGCGGGTCGTTCAATGAGCAGTTCTTC,CASSLASGSFNEQFF
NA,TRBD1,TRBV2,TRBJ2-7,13,TGTGCCAGCAGTGGACAGGGCTTCAACGAGCAGTACTTC,CASSGQGFNEQYF
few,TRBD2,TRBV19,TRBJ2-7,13,TGTGCCAGTAAACTAGCGGGAGACTACGAGCAGTACTTC,CASKLAGDYEQYF
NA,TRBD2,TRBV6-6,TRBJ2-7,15,TGTGCCAGCAGTTCTCCGGGGGGGGGTCGGTACGAGCAGTACTTC,CASSSPGGGRYEQYF
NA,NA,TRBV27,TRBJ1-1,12,TGTGCCAGCAGGACCGCAGGGTTTGAAGCTTTCTTT,CASRTAGFEAFF
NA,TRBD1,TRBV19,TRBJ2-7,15,TGTGCCAGCAACCTCCGGGACAGGGACTCCTACGAGCAGTACTTC,CASNLRDRDSYEQYF
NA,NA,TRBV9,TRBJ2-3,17,TGTGCCAGCAGCGTAGTGGGCCATTCCACTAGCACAGATACGCAGTATTTT,CASSVVGHSTSTDTQYF
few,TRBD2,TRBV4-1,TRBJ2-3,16,TGCGCCAGCAGCCAAGGACTAGCGGGGGTCACAGATACGCAGTATTTT,CASSQGLAGVTDTQYF
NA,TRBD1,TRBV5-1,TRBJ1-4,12,TGCGCCAGCACCGGGACAGGCGAAAAACTGTTTTTT,CASTGTGEKLFF
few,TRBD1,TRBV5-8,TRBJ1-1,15,TGTGCCAGCAGCTTGACCGGACAGGGAGACACTGAAGCTTTCTTT,CASSLTGQGDTEAFF
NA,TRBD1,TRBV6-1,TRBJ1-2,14,TGTGCCAGCAGTGACCGGGGACAGAACTATGGCTACACCTTC,CASSDRGQNYGYTF
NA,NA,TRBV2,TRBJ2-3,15,TGTGCCAGCAGTGAACCGGGACAAAGCACAGATACGCAGTATTTT,CASSEPGQSTDTQYF
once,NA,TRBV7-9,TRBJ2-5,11,TGTGCCAGCGGGCACCAAGAGACCCAGTACTTC,CASGHQETQYF
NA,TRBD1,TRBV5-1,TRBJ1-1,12,TGCGCCAGCAGCTTGGGGACAGGGGAAGCTTTCTTT,CASSLGTGEAFF
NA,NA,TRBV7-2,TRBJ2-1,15,TGTGCCAGCAGCCCGGCCGGCGGTGGGGGCGGTGAGCAGTTCTTC,CASSPAGGGGGEQFF
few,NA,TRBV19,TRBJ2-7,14,TGTGCCAGTAGTGGAGCTCTAGCAGGATACGAGCAGTACTTC,CASSGALAGYEQYF
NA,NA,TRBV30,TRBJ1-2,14,TGTGCCTGGAGTACGGGACATAACCCCAATGGCTACACCTTC,CAWSTGHNPNGYTF
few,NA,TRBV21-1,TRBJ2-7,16,TGTGCCAGCAGCACAACGTTGGACACCCAATCCTACGAGCAGTACTTC,CASSTTLDTQSYEQYF
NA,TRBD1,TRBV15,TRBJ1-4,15,TGTGCCACCAGCAGACCCGACAGGGCCCGTGAAAAACTGTTTTTT,CATSRPDRAREKLFF
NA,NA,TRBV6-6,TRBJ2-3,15,TGTGCCAGCAGTTACGGGGGACGGAGGGTGGATACGCAGTATTTT,CASSYGGRRVDTQYF
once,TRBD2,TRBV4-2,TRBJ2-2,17,TGTGCCAGCAGCCAACGAACTAGCGGGGGGGCTACCGGGGAGCTGTTTTTT,CASSQRTSGGATGELFF
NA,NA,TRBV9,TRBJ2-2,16,TGTGCCAGCAGCGACAACGGACTGACGAACACCGGGGAGCTGTTTTTT,CASSDNGLTNTGELFF
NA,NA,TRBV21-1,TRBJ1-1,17,TGTGCCAGCCCCTATGGGGACAGGATGGGTGGGGACACTGAAGCTTTCTTT,CASPYGDRMGGDTEAFF
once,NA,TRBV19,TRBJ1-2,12,NA,CASGQGGGGYTF
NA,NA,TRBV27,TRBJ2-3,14,TGTGCCAGCAGTTTAGCCGCCGGGGTCGATACGCAGTATTTT,CASSLAAGVDTQYF
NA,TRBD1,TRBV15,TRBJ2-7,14,TGTGCCACCAGCAGAACCAGCTTCAGGGGGGAGCAGTACTTC,CATSRTSFRGEQYF
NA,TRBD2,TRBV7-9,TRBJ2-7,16,TGTGCCAGCAGCTTAGGAGGGACTAGCGGGGGTTACGAGCAGTACTTC,CASSLGGTSGGYEQYF
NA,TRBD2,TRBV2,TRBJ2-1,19,TGTGCCAGCAGTGGGAGAAGGCTAGCGGGGGTATTATCCTACAATGAGCAGTTCTTC,CASSGRRLAGVLSYNEQFF
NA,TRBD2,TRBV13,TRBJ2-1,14,TGTGCCAGCAGCCGAGCCGGGGGGTCCAATGAGCAGTTCTTC,CASSRAGGSNEQFF
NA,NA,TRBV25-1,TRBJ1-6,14,TGTGCCAGCAGGACGACAGCGAATAATTCACCCCTCCACTTT,CASRTTANNSPLHF
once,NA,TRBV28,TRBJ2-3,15,TGTGCCAGCAGTTTAGGCGGAGTAGGCACAGATACGCAGTATTTT,CASSLGGVGTDTQYF
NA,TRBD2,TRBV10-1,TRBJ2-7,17,TGCGCCAGCAGTGAGTCAGGCGCGGCAGCGGGAAGGCACGAGCAGTACTTC,CASSESGAAAGRHEQYF
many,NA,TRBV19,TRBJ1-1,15,TGTGCCAGTAGTACCCGGACAGACATGAACACTGAAGCTTTCTTT,CASSTRTDMNTEAFF
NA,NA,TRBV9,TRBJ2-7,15,TGTGCCAGCAGCGTAGAAGGAACAGCCACCTACGAGCAGTACTTC,CASSVEGTATYEQYF
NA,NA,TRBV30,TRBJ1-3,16,TGTGCCTGGTCCCTCCAGGCAGGCGCCAAGGGAAACACCATATATTTT,CAWSLQAGAKGNTIYF
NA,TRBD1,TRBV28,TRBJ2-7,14,TGTGCCAGCAGTCCCGGGACAGGGGGCTACGAGCAGTACTTC,CASSPGTGGYEQYF
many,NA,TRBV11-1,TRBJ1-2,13,TGTGCCAGCAGCTTTAGCAGGGAACATGGCTACACCTTC,CASSFSREHGYTF
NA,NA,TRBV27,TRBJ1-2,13,TGTGCCAGCAGTTACCAGGGCAGCTATGGCTACACCTTC,CASSYQGSYGYTF
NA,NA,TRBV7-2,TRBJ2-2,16,TGTGCCAGCAGCTTACAGACACCTCCGAACACCGGGGAGCTGTTTTTT,CASSLQTPPNTGELFF
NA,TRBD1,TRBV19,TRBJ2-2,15,TGTGCCAGTAGTCCCCGACAGGGGAACACCGGGGAGCTGTTTTTT,CASSPRQGNTGELFF
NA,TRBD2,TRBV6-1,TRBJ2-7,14,TGTGCCGGCAGGCCTAGCGGCCTTACCTACGAGCAGTACTTC,CAGRPSGLTYEQYF
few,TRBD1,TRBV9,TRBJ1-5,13,TGTGCCAGCAGCGAGACAGGGGCTCAGCCCCAGCATTTT,CASSETGAQPQHF
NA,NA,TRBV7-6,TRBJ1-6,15,TGTGCCAGCAGCCTTGACAGCTCCTATAATTCACCCCTCCACTTT,CASSLDSSYNSPLHF
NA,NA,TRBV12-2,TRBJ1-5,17,TGTGCAAGTCGCTTCCTCTGTTGCCAGGGGATAGATCAGCCCCAGCATTTT,CASRFLCCQGIDQPQHF
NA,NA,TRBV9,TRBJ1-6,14,TGTGCCAGCAGCGTTGGGGGGAATAATTCACCCCTCCACTTT,CASSVGGNNSPLHF
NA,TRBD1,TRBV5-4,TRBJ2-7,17,TGTGCCAGCAGCTTGGCCGGACAGGGCTTACCTTGGAGCGAGCAGTACTTC,CASSLAGQGLPWSEQYF
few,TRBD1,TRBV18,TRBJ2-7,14,TGTGCCAGCTCACCCGGACAGGGGGGGAATGAGCAGTACTTC,CASSPGQGGNEQYF